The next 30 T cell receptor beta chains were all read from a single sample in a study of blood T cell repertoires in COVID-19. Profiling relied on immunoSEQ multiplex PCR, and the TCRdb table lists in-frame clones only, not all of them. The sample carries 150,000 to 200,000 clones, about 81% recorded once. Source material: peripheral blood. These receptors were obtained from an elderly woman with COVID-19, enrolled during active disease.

The CDR3 is CATSREGAGGLSETQYF. CDR3 bases: TGTGCCACCAGCAGAGAAGGAGCGGGGGGCCTTTCAGAGACCCAGTACTTC. The chain recombines TRBV15 with TRBJ2-5; 9 positions match TRBD2. Germline CDR1 LNHNV, CDR2 YYDKDF (reference sequence). CDR3 length equals 17 residues. J lost 4 bases, V lost 0 bases, and 9 bases had no gene match.

CDR3 nucleotide sequence: TGTGCCAGCAGCCCAGGACTAGCGGGAGGATTTGAAGCAGATACGCAGTATTTT. Its translation is CASSPGLAGGFEADTQYF. V and J are TRBV11-3 and TRBJ2-3, with 14 bases that match TRBD2. Germline loops: CDR1 SGHNT, CDR2 YENEEA. The CDR3 is 18 amino acids. V lost 5 bases to trimming and J lost 4 bases; unmatched junction nucleotides: 11.

CDR3 sequence: CATSDWGQGDQPQHF. In DNA, the CDR3 is TGTGCCACCAGTGATTGGGGACAGGGGGATCAGCCCCAGCATTTT. The chain has TRBV24-1 and TRBJ1-5; 11 bases match TRBD1. The V gene end was trimmed by 2 bases and the J gene end by 5 bases; junction bases not matched to a gene: 1. Germline V gene sequence: CDR1 KGHDR, CDR2 SFDVKD. This CDR3 region has 15 residues.

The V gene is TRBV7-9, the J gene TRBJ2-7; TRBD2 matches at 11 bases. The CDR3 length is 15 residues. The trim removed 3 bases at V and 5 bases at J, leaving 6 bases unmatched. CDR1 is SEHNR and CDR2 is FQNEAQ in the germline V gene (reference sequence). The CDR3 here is CASSFLAGGHDEQYF. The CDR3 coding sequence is TGTGCCAGCAGCTTCTTAGCGGGAGGGCACGACGAGCAGTACTTC.

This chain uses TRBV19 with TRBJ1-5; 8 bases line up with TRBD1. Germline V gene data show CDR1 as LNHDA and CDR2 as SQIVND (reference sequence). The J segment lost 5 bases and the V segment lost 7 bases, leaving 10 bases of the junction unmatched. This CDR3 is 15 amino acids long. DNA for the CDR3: TGTGCCAGTACCTCTCCAGGGGGCAGGGATCAGCCCCAGCATTTT. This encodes CASTSPGGRDQPQHF.

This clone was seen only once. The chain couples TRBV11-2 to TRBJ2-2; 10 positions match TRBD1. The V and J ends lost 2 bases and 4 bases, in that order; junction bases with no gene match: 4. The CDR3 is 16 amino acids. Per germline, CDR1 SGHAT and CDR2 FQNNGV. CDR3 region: CASSLNRDRGTGELFF. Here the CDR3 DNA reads TGTGCCAGCAGCTTAAACCGGGACAGGGGCACCGGGGAGCTGTTTTTT.

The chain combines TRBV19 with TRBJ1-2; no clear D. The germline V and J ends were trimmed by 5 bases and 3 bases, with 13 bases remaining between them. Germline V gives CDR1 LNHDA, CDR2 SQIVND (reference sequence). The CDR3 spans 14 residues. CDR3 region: CASSSGFVYYGYTF. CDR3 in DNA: TGTGCCAGTAGTTCAGGATTCGTTTACTATGGCTACACCTTC.

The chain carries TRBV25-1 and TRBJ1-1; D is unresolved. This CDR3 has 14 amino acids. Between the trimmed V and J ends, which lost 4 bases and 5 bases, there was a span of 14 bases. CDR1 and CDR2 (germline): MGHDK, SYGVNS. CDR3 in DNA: TGTGCCAGCAGTGGACTGCCGTGGCCTACTGAAGCTTTCTTT. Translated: CASSGLPWPTEAFF.

The CDR3: CASSFFPLAEMGTQYF. The CDR3 nucleotides are TGTGCCAGCAGCTTCTTCCCACTAGCGGAGATGGGGACCCAGTACTTC. The V gene is TRBV7-9, the J gene TRBJ2-5; TRBD2 matches 8 bases. The germline gives CDR1 SEHNR, CDR2 FQNEAQ (reference sequence). The V segment lost 3 bases and the J segment 7 bases; nucleotides outside the gene matches: 13. CDR3 length equals 16 residues.

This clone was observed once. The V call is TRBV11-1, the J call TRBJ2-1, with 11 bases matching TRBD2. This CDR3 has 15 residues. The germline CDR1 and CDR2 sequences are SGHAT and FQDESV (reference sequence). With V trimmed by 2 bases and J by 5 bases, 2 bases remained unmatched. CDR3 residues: CASSLLAGGHNEQFF. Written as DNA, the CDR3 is TGTGCCAGCAGCTTACTAGCGGGAGGCCACAATGAGCAGTTCTTC.

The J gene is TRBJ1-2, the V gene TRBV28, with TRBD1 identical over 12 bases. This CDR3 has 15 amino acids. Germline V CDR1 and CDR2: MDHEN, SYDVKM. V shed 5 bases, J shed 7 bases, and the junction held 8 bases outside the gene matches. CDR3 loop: CASSPRDRGLAGYTF. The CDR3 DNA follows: TGTGCCAGCAGTCCCCGGGACAGGGGGCTTGCTGGCTACACCTTC.

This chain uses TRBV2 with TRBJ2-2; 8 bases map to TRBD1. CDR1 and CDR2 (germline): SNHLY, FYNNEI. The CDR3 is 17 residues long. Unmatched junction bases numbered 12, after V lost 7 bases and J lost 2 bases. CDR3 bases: TGTGCCAGCACCCTAACCAGGGGGCGTCAAAACACCGGGGAGCTGTTTTTT. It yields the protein CASTLTRGRQNTGELFF. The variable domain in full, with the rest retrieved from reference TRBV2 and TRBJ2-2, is EPEVTQTPSHQVTQMGQEVILRCVPISNHLYFYWYRQILGQKVEFLVSFYNNEISEKSEIFDDQFSVERPDGSNFTLKIRSTKLEDSAMYFCASTLTRGRQNTGELFFGEGSRLTVL.

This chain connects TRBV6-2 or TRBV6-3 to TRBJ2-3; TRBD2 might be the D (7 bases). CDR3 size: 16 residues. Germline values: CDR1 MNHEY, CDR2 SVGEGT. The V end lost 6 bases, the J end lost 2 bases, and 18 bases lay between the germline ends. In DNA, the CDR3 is TGTGCCAGCAGCCCTAGGGGGGGCGCGGACACAGATACGCAGTATTTT. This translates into CASSPRGGADTDTQYF.

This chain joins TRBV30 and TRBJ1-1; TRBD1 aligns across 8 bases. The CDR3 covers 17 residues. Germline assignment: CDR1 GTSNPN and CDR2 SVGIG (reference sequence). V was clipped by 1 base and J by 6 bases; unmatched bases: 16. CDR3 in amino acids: CAWSDRWKQGVDSEAFF. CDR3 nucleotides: TGTGCCTGGAGTGACAGGTGGAAACAGGGGGTAGATTCTGAAGCTTTCTTT.

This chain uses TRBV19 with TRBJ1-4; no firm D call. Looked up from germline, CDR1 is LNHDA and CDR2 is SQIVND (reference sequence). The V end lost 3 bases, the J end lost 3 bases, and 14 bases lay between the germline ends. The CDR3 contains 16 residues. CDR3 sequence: CASSMASTGANEKLFF. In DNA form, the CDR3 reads TGTGCCAGTAGTATGGCGTCAACCGGGGCTAATGAAAAACTGTTTTTT.

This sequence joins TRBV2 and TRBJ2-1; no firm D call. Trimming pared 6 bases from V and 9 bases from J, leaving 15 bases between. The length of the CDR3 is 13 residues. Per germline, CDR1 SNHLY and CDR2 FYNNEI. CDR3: CASSSVIAGEQFF. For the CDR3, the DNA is TGTGCCAGCAGCTCCGTAATAGCTGGTGAGCAGTTCTTC.

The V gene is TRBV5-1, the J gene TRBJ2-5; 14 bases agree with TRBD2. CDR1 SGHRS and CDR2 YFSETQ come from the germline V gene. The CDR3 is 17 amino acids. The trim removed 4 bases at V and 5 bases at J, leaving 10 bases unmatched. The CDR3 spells CASSTEGLAGAVETQYF. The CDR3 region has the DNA TGCGCCAGCAGCACGGAGGGACTAGCGGGAGCAGTTGAGACCCAGTACTTC.

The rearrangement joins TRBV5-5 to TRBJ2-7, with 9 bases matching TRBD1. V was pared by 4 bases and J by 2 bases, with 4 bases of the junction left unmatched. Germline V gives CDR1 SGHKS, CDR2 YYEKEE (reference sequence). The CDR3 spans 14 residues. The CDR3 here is CASSLTGGPYEQYF. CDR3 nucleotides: TGTGCCAGCAGCCTGACAGGGGGTCCCTACGAGCAGTACTTC.

The CDR3 sequence: CAWSLGVGNQPQHF. The CDR3 bases are TGTGCCTGGAGTTTAGGGGTTGGCAATCAGCCCCAGCATTTT. This chain joins TRBV30 and TRBJ1-5; possibly TRBD1 for D (5 bases). V lost 2 bases and J lost 2, with 10 bases in between. This CDR3 spans 14 amino acids. CDR1 and CDR2 from the germline V gene are GTSNPN and SVGIG (reference sequence).

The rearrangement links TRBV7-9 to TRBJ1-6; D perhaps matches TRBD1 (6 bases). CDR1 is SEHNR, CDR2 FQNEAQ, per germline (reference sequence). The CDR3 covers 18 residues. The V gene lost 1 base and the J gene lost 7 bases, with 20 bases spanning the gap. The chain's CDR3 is CASSLVLFVQGWNSPLHF. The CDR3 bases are TGTGCCAGCAGCTTAGTGCTGTTTGTACAGGGATGGAATTCACCCCTCCACTTT.

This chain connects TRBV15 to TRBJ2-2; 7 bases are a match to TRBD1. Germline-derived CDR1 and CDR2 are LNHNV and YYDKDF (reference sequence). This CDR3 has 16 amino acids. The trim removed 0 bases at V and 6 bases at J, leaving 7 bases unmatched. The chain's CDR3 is CATSRDLGGASGELFF. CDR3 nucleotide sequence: TGTGCCACCAGCAGAGATCTAGGGGGCGCGTCCGGGGAGCTGTTTTTT.

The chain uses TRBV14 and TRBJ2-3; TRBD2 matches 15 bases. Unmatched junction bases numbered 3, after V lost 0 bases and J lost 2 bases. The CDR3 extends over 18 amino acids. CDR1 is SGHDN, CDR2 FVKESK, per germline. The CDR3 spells CASSQDWTSGGATDTQYF. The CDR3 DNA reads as TGTGCCAGCAGCCAAGACTGGACTAGCGGGGGGGCCACAGATACGCAGTATTTT.

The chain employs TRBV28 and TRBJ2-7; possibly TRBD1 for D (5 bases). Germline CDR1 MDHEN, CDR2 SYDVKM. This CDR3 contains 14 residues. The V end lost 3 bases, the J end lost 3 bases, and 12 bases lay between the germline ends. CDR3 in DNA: TGTGCCAGCAGTTTTTTTCCAGGGAACTACGAGCAGTACTTC. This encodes CASSFFPGNYEQYF.

The CDR3 DNA reads as TGTGCCAGCAGTGTGTGGGGACAGGCGAACACTGAAGCTTTCTTT. Its translation: CASSVWGQANTEAFF. The chain joins TRBV25-1 to TRBJ1-1, with 8 bases that match TRBD1. Germline CDR1 and CDR2: MGHDK and SYGVNS. V gave up 4 bases and J gave up 1 base; unmatched junction bases: 5. The length of the CDR3 is 15 residues.

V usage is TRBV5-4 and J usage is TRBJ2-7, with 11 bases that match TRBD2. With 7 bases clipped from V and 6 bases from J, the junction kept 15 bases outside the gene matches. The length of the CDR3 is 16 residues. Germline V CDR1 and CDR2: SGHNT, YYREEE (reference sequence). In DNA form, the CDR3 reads TGTGCCAGCGGCACGGAACAATGGCTAGCGGGAGGCGAGCAGTACTTC. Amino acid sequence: CASGTEQWLAGGEQYF.

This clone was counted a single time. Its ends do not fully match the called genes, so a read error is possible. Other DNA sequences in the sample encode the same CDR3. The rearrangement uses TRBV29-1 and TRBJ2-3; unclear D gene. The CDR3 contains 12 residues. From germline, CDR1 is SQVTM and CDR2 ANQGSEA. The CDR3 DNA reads TGCAGCGTTGAAGTGGTAGCAGATACGCAATATTTT. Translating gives CSVEVVADTQYF.

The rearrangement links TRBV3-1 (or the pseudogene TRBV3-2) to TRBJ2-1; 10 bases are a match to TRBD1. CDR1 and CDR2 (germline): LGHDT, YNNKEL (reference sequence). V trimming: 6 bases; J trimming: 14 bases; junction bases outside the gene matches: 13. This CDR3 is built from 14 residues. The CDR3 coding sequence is TGTGCCAGCAGTCAGACAGGGGGCGGCGTGAAGGAGTTCTTC. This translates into CASSQTGGGVKEFF.

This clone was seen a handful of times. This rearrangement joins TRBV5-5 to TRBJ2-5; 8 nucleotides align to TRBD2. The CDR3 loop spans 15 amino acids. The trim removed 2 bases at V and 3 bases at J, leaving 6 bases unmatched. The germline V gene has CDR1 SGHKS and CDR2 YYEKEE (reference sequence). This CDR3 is CASSFSGTREETQYF. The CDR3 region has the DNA TGTGCCAGCAGCTTTTCCGGGACTAGGGAAGAGACCCAGTACTTC.

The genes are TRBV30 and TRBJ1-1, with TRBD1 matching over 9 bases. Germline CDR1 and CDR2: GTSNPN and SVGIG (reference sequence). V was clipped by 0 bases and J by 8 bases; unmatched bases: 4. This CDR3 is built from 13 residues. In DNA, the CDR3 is TGTGCCTGGAGTGTGGGGGACAGGGCCGAAGCTTTCTTT. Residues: CAWSVGDRAEAFF.

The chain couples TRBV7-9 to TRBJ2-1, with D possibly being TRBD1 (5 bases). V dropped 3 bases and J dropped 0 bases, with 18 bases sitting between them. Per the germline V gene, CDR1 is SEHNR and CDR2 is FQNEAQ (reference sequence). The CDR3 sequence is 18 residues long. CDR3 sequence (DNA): TGTGCCAGCAGCTTTTTGGGCCCAGGGTCCGTCTCCTACAATGAGCAGTTCTTC. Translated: CASSFLGPGSVSYNEQFF.